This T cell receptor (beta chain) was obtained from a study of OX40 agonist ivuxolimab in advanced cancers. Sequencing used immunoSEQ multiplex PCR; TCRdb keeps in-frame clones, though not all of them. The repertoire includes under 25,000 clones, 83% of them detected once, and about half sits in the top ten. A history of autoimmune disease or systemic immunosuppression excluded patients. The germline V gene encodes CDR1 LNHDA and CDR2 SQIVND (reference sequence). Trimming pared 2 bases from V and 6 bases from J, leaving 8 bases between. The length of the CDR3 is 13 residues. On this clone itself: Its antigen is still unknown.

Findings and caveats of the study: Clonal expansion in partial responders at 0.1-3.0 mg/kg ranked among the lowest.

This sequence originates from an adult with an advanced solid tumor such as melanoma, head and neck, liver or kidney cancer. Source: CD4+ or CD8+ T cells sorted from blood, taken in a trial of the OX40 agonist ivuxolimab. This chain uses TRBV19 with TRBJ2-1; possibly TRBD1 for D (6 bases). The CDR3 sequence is CASSITGSNEQFF. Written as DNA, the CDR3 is TGTGCCAGTAGTATAACAGGGAGCAATGAGCAGTTCTTC. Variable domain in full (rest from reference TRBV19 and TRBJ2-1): DGGITQSPKYLFRKEGQNVTLSCEQNLNHDAMYWYRQDPGQGLRLIYYSQIVNDFQKGDIAEGYSVSREKKESFPLTVTSAQKNPTAFYLCASSITGSNEQFFGPGTRLTVL.